This T cell receptor (beta chain) derives from a study of blood T cell repertoires in COVID-19. Germline V gene data show CDR1 as MNHEY and CDR2 as SVGEGT. Trimming removed 2 bases from V and 5 bases from J, with 12 bases in between. CDR3 length: 14 residues. The table came from immunoSEQ multiplex PCR; TCRdb's copy has only in-frame clones and leaves some out. In the table there are roughly 200,000 clones, 85% of which are singletons. The chain employs TRBV6-2 or TRBV6-3 and TRBJ1-1; tentative D call: TRBD1 (5 bases). This clonotype was sampled from a man aged 40-50 years who had recovered from COVID-19. What was sequenced was PBMCs or T cells enriched from blood (not recorded which). The chain's CDR3 is CASSYGASTTEAFF. The CDR3 coding sequence is TGTGCCAGCAGTTACGGGGCGTCCACGACTGAAGCTTTCTTT.